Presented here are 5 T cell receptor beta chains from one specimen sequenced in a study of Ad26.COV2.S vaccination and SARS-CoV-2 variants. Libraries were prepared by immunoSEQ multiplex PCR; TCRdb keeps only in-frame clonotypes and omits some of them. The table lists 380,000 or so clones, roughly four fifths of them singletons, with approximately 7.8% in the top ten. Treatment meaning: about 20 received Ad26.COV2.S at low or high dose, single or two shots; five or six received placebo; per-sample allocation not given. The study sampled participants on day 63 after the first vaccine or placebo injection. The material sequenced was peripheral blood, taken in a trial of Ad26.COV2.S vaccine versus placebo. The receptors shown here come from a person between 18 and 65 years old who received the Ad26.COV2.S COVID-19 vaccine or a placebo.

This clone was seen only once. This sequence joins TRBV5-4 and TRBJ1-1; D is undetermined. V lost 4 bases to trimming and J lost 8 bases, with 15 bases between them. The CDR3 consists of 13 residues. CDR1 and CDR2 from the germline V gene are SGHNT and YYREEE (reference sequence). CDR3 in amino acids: CASSQDRGREAFF. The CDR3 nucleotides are TGTGCCAGCAGCCAGGACCGTGGCCGGGAAGCTTTCTTT.

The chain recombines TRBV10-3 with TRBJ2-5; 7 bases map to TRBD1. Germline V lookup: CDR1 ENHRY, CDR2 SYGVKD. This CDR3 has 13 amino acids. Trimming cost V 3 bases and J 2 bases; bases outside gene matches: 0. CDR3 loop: CAISDRGQETQYF. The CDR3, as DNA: TGTGCCATCAGTGACAGGGGGCAAGAGACCCAGTACTTC.

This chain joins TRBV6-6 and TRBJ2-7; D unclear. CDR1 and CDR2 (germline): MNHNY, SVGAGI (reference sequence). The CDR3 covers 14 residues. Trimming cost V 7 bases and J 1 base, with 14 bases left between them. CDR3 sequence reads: CASKTGRPSYEQYF. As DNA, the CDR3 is TGTGCCAGCAAAACGGGCCGCCCGTCCTACGAGCAGTACTTC.

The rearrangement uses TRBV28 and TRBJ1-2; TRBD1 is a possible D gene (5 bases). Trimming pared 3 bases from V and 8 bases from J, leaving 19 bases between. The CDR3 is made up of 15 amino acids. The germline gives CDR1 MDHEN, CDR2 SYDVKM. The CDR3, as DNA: TGTGCCAGCAGTTTGCCCCTTAGGGCTCAGGGCGGCTACACCTTC. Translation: CASSLPLRAQGGYTF.

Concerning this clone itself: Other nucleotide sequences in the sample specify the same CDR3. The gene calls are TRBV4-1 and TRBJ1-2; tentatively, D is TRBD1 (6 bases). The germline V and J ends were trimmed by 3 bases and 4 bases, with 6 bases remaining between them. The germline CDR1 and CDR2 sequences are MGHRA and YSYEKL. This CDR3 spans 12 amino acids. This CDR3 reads CASSQDSYGYTF. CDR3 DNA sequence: TGCGCCAGCAGCCAGGACAGCTATGGCTACACCTTC.